The clone carrying this TCR beta chain was seen many times. The antigen is undetermined. Scientists amplified the TCR beta CDR3 regions from RNA transcripts. Amplification began with first-round RT-PCR using HTBI primers, then second-round multiplex PCR was performed. TCRdb re-derived calls from the multiplex PCR reads in MiXCR, one entry per CDR3 protein. The repertoire holds about 1.2 million distinct CDR3 sequences, with about 40% as singletons. This sample stems from a study of Graves' ophthalmopathy and Graves' hyperthyroidism. Study-wide points: Blood also contained most of the expanded thyroid clonotypes above 0.001 frequency.

CDR3 size: 20 residues. From germline, CDR1 is SGHTA and CDR2 FQGTGA. After removal of 2 bases from V and 3 bases from J, the junction contained 16 bases not matched to a gene. This receptor was identified in an adult man with Graves' hyperthyroidism. The material sequenced was peripheral blood or thyroid tissue (not recorded which). V and J are TRBV7-3 and TRBJ2-6; TRBD1 matches at 7 bases. This chain's CDR3 is CASSLSSRDRAFGGANVLTF. The CDR3 coding sequence is TGTGCCAGCAGCTTATCTAGTCGAGACAGGGCTTTCGGTGGGGCCAACGTCCTGACTTTC.